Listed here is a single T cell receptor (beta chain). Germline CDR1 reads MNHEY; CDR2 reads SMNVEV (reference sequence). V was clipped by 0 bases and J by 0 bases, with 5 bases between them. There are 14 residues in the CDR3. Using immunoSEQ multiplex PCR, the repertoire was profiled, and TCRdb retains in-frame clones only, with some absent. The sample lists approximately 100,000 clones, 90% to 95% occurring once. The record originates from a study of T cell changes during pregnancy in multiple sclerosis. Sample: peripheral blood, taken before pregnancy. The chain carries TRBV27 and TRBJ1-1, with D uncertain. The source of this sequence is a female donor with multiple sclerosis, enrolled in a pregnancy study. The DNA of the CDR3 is TGTGCCAGCAGTTTATCGCAGATGAACACTGAAGCTTTCTTT. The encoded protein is CASSLSQMNTEAFF.